This T cell receptor beta chain was captured in a study of blood T cell repertoires in COVID-19. Donors were grouped by their self-reported clinical history. CDR3 length equals 16 residues. The V gene's germline CDR1 is LGHDT and CDR2 YNNKEL (reference sequence). V lost 3 bases and J lost 0, with 12 bases in between. A few counts support this clone. Source study methods: Amplification of reference gene primers provided the estimated nucleated cell counts. Method: immunoSEQ multiplex PCR; TCRdb's copy keeps in-frame clones and lacks some. The V and J calls and clone size are taken from that table; D and trimming were inferred from the DNA. The table records over 200,000 clones, around 83% of them present only once.

Sequencing was carried out using PBMCs or T cells enriched from blood (not recorded which). The V gene is TRBV3-1 (or the pseudogene TRBV3-2), the J gene TRBJ2-1; possibly TRBD2 for D (5 bases). This TCR derives from a woman in her forties who had recovered from COVID-19. The CDR3 spells CASSHIQRISYNEQFF. CDR3 sequence (DNA): TGTGCCAGCAGCCACATTCAGCGGATCTCCTACAATGAGCAGTTCTTC.